These 27 T cell receptor beta chains originate from one sample sequenced in a study of shared clonotypes between healthy human individuals. Generated by immunoSEQ multiplex PCR, the TCRdb table keeps only in-frame clones and is missing some. Of approximately 700,000 clones in the sample, roughly 73% were seen once. Sequences were obtained from memory CD4+ T cells sorted from blood. Subset indicated: CD45RA-negative fraction. The receptors were gathered from a young woman in good health.

The rearrangement links TRBV19 to TRBJ2-7, with 9 bases that match TRBD1. The CDR3 is 14 residues long. The trim removed 6 bases at V and 5 bases at J, leaving 8 bases unmatched. Germline CDR1 is LNHDA and CDR2 is SQIVND (reference sequence). The CDR3 reads CASSSRDRVHEQYF. In DNA, the CDR3 is TGTGCCAGTAGCTCCCGGGACAGGGTGCACGAGCAGTACTTC.

V gene TRBV21-1 combines with J gene TRBJ1-2; the table's D call TRBD1 went unverified against the DNA. TRBV21-1 is reported as a pseudogene. The CDR3 contains 16 residues. As DNA, the CDR3 is TGTGCCAGCAGCCACAGGGGGCGAGGTTTAAGGGATGGCTACACCTTC. Translating it yields CASSHRGRGLRDGYTF.

The V gene is TRBV19, the J gene TRBJ1-1; TRBD1 is a possible D gene (5 bases). Germline V gene lookup returns CDR1 LNHDA and CDR2 SQIVND (reference sequence). This CDR3 contains 16 residues. CDR3: CAARVVRELMNTEAFF. The CDR3, as DNA: TGTGCAGCAAGGGTGGTCAGGGAACTCATGAACACTGAAGCTTTCTTT.

V gene TRBV29-1 combines with J gene TRBJ2-3; D tentatively reads TRBD1 or TRBD2 (5 bases each). The CDR3 extends over 12 amino acids. V was pared by 7 bases and J by 4 bases, with 12 bases between. Germline values: CDR1 SQVTM, CDR2 ANQGSEA. This CDR3 is CSGAGRADTQYF. The CDR3 DNA follows: TGCAGCGGGGCAGGGAGAGCAGATACGCAGTATTTT.

CDR3 loop: CASSPRQSTGELFF. CDR3 DNA: TGTGCCAGTAGTCCTAGACAATCAACCGGGGAGCTGTTTTTT. The chain carries TRBV19 and TRBJ2-2; D remains ambiguous. Looked up from germline, CDR1 is LNHDA and CDR2 is SQIVND (reference sequence). V lost 5 bases to trimming and J lost 5 bases, with 12 bases between them. CDR3 length equals 14 residues.

This clone has more than one count but fewer than ten. This chain uses TRBV7-2 with TRBJ2-7; D is undetermined. The ends were cut back, 2 bases at V and 9 bases at J, with 8 bases in the middle. CDR1 SGHTA and CDR2 FQGNSA come from the germline V gene. CDR3 size: 11 residues. The CDR3 protein is CASSLNSRQYF. In nucleotides, the CDR3 is TGTGCCAGCAGCTTAAACTCGCGGCAGTACTTC.

The chain is built from TRBV19 and TRBJ1-2; the D is unclear. Germline V gene data show CDR1 as LNHDA and CDR2 as SQIVND (reference sequence). The CDR3 length is 14 residues. V shed 3 bases and J shed 5 bases, with 13 bases lying between them. CDR3 region: CASSIYPHGYGYTF. CDR3 nucleotides: TGTGCCAGTAGTATCTATCCTCATGGGTATGGCTACACCTTC.

This clone was picked up a small number of times. J is TRBJ2-5 and V is TRBV30; tentatively, D is TRBD2 (5 bases). CDR3 length: 13 amino acids. Germline V lookup: CDR1 GTSNPN, CDR2 SVGIG (reference sequence). V lost 0 bases to trimming and J lost 7 bases, with 12 bases between them. CDR3 protein: CAWSVTRTGTQYF. CDR3 DNA: TGTGCCTGGAGTGTTACTAGAACGGGGACCCAGTACTTC.

The gene calls are TRBV7-8 and TRBJ2-5; D perhaps matches TRBD1 (7 bases). Germline V CDR1 and CDR2: SGHVS, FQNEAQ. The V end was cut by 5 bases, the J end by 3 bases, with 16 bases between. The length of the CDR3 is 15 residues. The CDR3 protein is CASSDIGRGEETQYF. Here the CDR3 DNA reads TGTGCCAGCAGCGATATAGGCAGGGGGGAAGAGACCCAGTACTTC.

The rearrangement links TRBV9 to TRBJ2-3; D possibly matches TRBD1 or TRBD2 (5 bases each). The germline CDR1 and CDR2 sequences are SGDLS and YYNGEE. This CDR3 comprises 14 residues. Trimming removed 3 bases at V and 5 bases at J, with 13 bases between. CDR3 DNA sequence: TGTGCCAGCAGCGCGGGGCCTTTGATAGATACGCAGTATTTT. It specifies CASSAGPLIDTQYF. The whole variable domain, remainder taken from reference TRBV9 and TRBJ2-3, is DSGVTQTPKHLITATGQRVTLRCSPRSGDLSVYWYQQSLDQGLQFLIQYYNGEERAKGNILERFSAQQFPDLHSELNLSSLELGDSALYFCASSAGPLIDTQYFGPGTRLTVL.

V usage is TRBV19 and J usage is TRBJ1-5; D gene uncertain. V lost 0 bases, J lost 3 bases, and 21 bases lay in between. The CDR3 is made up of 19 amino acids. The germline CDR1 and CDR2 sequences are LNHDA and SQIVND (reference sequence). The CDR3 loop reads CASSIDSPPIWGPNQPQHF. CDR3 sequence (DNA): TGTGCCAGTAGTATAGATAGCCCCCCCATTTGGGGTCCCAATCAGCCCCAGCATTTT.

This clone was detected ten times or more. The J gene is TRBJ2-2, the V gene TRBV7-2; D remains ambiguous. V gave up 4 bases and J gave up 6 bases, with 9 bases separating them. Germline V CDR1 and CDR2: SGHTA, FQGNSA. The CDR3 runs to 13 residues. CDR3 DNA sequence: TGTGCCAGCAGCTCTAGAGACTCCGGGGAGCTGTTTTTT. This sequence encodes CASSSRDSGELFF. The full variable domain, in which reference TRBV7-2 and TRBJ2-2 provide the parts outside the CDR3, is GAGVSQSPSNKVTEKGKDVELRCDPISGHTALYWYRQSLGQGLEFLIYFQGNSAPDKSGLPSDRFSAERTGGSVSTLTIQRTQQEDSAVYLCASSSRDSGELFFGEGSRLTVL.

V gene TRBV11-3 combines with J gene TRBJ2-3; weak D call: TRBD2 (5 bases). Deletions cut 3 bases from V and 0 bases from J, with 10 bases between. The germline V gene has CDR1 SGHNT and CDR2 YENEEA. There are 15 residues in the CDR3. As DNA, the CDR3 is TGTGCCAGCAGCTTCGCGGGTTCTAGCACAGATACGCAGTATTTT. Protein product: CASSFAGSSTDTQYF.

For this clone: No conserved phenylalanine or tryptophan is present at the end of the CDR3, so a read error is the likely explanation. This chain links TRBV28 with TRBJ1-2, with 9 bases fitting TRBD1. Per the germline V gene, CDR1 is MDHEN and CDR2 is SYDVKM. The CDR3 is 18 amino acids. Trimming removed 5 bases from V and 5 bases from J; junction bases left unmatched: 18. CDR3 protein: CASSHYSLNRGPGYGYTL. CDR3 sequence (DNA): TGTGCCAGCAGTCACTATTCCCTCAACAGGGGGCCGGGGTATGGCTACACCCTC.

The gene calls are TRBV27 and TRBJ2-7, with TRBD2 matching over 10 bases. Germline lookup yields CDR1 MNHEY and CDR2 SMNVEV (reference sequence). This CDR3 contains 15 residues. Germline trimming cut 0 bases from V and 4 bases from J; bases unmatched to any gene: 3. The CDR3 region has the DNA TGTGCCAGCAGTTTATCCAGCGGGAGGGCGTACGAGCAGTACTTC. Translating gives CASSLSSGRAYEQYF.

The chain has TRBV19 and TRBJ2-2; D is possibly TRBD1 (6 bases). This CDR3 is 23 amino acids long. Germline lookup yields CDR1 LNHDA and CDR2 SQIVND (reference sequence). Trimming left V 0 bases short and J 1 base short, with 30 bases between. CDR3 DNA sequence: TGTGCCAGTAGTATAGATCTAGTTTGGGACAATACCCCCCTAACAGAGAACACCGGGGAGCTGTTTTTT. Its protein product is CASSIDLVWDNTPLTENTGELFF.

The sample holds a few counts of this clone. This rearrangement joins TRBV5-1 to TRBJ2-1, with D perhaps TRBD1 or TRBD2 (5 bases each). V dropped 1 base and J dropped 2 bases, with 10 bases sitting between them. The CDR3 is 15 residues long. Germline values: CDR1 SGHRS, CDR2 YFSETQ. The CDR3, as DNA: TGCGCCAGCAGCTTGTTAGGGGACCCCTACAATGAGCAGTTCTTC. The encoded protein is CASSLLGDPYNEQFF.

This chain joins TRBV5-1 and TRBJ2-3, with 8 bases aligning to TRBD2. CDR3 length: 13 residues. Trimming took 5 bases from V and 1 from J; bases not matched to a gene: 0. Per the germline V gene, CDR1 is SGHRS and CDR2 is YFSETQ. This chain's CDR3 is CASRLAGTDTQYF. The DNA of the CDR3 is TGCGCCAGCAGACTAGCGGGCACAGATACGCAGTATTTT.

This clone was seen only once. The chain couples TRBV28 to TRBJ2-7; D remains unclear. The V gene's germline CDR1 is MDHEN and CDR2 SYDVKM. This CDR3 has 12 amino acids. V lost 6 bases and J lost 4, with 10 bases in between. The CDR3 region has the DNA TGTGCCAGCAGCAATCGGGTGTACGAGCAGTACTTC. It translates to CASSNRVYEQYF.

This clone has a single count. The chain carries TRBV28 and TRBJ1-5; unclear D gene. The V gene lost 2 bases and the J gene lost 9 bases, with 23 bases spanning the gap. The length of the CDR3 is 17 residues. Germline V gene data show CDR1 as MDHEN and CDR2 as SYDVKM. CDR3 sequence: CASSLSRVGWELRPQHF. The CDR3 coding sequence is TGTGCCAGCAGTTTAAGTAGGGTGGGCTGGGAATTAAGGCCCCAGCATTTT.

The rearrangement joins TRBV6-6 to TRBJ2-3, with D hard to call. V lost 8 bases and J 1 base, leaving 10 bases between the germline ends. The CDR3 has 13 amino acids. Germline assignment: CDR1 MNHNY and CDR2 SVGAGI (reference sequence). The CDR3 is CASGRAGTDTQYF. CDR3 DNA sequence: TGTGCCAGCGGCCGGGCCGGCACAGATACGCAGTATTTT.

The rearrangement uses TRBV5-1 and TRBJ1-5; 9 nucleotides agree with TRBD1. V was pared by 4 bases and J by 5 bases, with 7 bases of the junction left unmatched. Germline V gene lookup returns CDR1 SGHRS and CDR2 YFSETQ. The CDR3 consists of 15 residues. The CDR3 is CASSTGTGSYQPQHF. CDR3 bases: TGCGCCAGCAGCACCGGGACAGGGTCCTATCAGCCCCAGCATTTT.

This chain links TRBV19 with TRBJ1-2, with D uncertain. The CDR3 extends over 15 amino acids. The V gene's germline CDR1 is LNHDA and CDR2 SQIVND (reference sequence). Between the trimmed V and J ends, which lost 5 bases and 3 bases, there was a span of 16 bases. Here the CDR3 DNA reads TGTGCCAGTAGTCTGGGCGGTGAGAACTACTATGGCTACACCTTC. Translation gives CASSLGGENYYGYTF.

The chain uses TRBV2 and TRBJ1-1; 8 bases map to TRBD1. Germline V lookup: CDR1 SNHLY, CDR2 FYNNEI. V lost 5 bases to trimming and J lost 5 bases; unmatched junction nucleotides: 4. The CDR3 has 13 amino acids. The CDR3 DNA sequence: TGTGCCAGCAGTCCGGACAGGGTGACTGAAGCTTTCTTT. Protein product: CASSPDRVTEAFF.

With respect to this clone: A far more abundant clone sits one base away, making this likely a read error. The sample holds other DNA sequences that translate to the same CDR3. The gene calls are TRBV7-9 and TRBJ1-1; 7 bases line up with TRBD1. Germline-derived CDR1 and CDR2 are SEHNR and FQNEAQ (reference sequence). V trimming: 5 bases; J trimming: 1 base; junction bases outside the gene matches: 1. This CDR3 spans 13 amino acids. CDR3 nucleotide sequence: TGTGCCAGCAGCCGGACAGGGAACACTGAAGCTTTCTTT. Translating it yields CASSRTGNTEAFF.

This clone is a singleton in its sample. The chain is built from TRBV28 and TRBJ1-2; no reliable D call. The CDR3 has 14 amino acids. Germline-derived CDR1 and CDR2 are MDHEN and SYDVKM. With 7 bases removed from V and 6 bases from J, the gap between germline ends came to 18 bases. CDR3 sequence: CASTVRPIENGYTF. The CDR3 coding sequence is TGTGCCAGCACCGTCAGGCCCATCGAAAATGGCTACACCTTC.

The chain employs TRBV29-1 and TRBJ2-1; no clear D gene. Trimming pared 5 bases from V and 6 bases from J, leaving 8 bases between. The CDR3 is made up of 11 amino acids. Germline-derived CDR1 and CDR2 are SQVTM and ANQGSEA. CDR3 nucleotide sequence: TGCAGCGTTTCGCAGACCAATGAGCAGTTCTTC. Its protein product is CSVSQTNEQFF.